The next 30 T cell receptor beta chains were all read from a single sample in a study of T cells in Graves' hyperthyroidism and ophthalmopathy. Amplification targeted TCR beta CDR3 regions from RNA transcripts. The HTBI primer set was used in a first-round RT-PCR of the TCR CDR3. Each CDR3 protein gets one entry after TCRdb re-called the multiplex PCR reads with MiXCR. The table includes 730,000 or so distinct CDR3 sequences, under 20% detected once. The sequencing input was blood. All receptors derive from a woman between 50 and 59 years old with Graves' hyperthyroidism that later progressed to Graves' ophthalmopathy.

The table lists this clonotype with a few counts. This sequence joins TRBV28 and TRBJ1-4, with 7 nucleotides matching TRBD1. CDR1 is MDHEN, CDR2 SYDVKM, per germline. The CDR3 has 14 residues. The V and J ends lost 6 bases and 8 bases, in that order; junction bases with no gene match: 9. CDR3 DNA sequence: TGTGCCAGCAGCAAGACAGGGACAAGGGAAAAACTGTTTTTT. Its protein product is CASSKTGTREKLFF.

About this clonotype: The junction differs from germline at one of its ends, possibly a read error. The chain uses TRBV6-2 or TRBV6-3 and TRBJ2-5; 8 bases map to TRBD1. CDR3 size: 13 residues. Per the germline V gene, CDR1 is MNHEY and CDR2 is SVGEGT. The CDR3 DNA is TGTGCCAGCAGTTGGACAGGGAGAGAGACCCAGCACTTC. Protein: CASSWTGRETQHF.

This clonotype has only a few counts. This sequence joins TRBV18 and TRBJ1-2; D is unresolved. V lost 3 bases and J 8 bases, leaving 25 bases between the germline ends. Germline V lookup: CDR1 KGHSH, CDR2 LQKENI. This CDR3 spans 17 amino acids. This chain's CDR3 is CASSPMDGRLTMVGYTF. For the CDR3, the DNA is TGTGCCAGCTCACCGATGGATGGCAGGTTAACTATGGTGGGCTACACCTTC.

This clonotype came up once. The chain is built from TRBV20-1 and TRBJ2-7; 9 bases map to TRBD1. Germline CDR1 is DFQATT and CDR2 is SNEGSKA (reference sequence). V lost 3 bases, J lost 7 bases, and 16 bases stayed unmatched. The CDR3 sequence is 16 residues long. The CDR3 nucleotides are TGCAGTGCTAGTGGTCCCGGCGGGACAGGGAACAATGAGCAGTACTTC. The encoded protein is CSASGPGGTGNNEQYF.

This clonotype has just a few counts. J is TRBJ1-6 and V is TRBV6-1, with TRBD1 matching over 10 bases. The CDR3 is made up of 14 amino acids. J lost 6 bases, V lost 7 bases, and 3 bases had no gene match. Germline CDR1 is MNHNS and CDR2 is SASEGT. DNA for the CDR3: TGTGCCAGCACCGACAGGGGGCTTAATTCACCCCTCCACTTT. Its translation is CASTDRGLNSPLHF.

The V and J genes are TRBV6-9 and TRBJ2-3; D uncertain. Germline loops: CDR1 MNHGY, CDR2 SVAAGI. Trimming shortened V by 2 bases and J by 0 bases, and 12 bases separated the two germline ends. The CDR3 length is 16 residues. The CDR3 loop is CASSYGTASSTDTQYF. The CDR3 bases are TGTGCCAGCAGTTATGGAACAGCATCTAGCACAGATACGCAGTATTTT.

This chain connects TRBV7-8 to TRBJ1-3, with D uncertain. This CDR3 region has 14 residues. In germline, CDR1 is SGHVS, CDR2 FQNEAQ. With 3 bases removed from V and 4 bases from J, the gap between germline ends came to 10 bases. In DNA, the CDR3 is TGTGCCAGCAGCTTGAGAGGACTAGGAAACACCATATATTTT. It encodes CASSLRGLGNTIYF.

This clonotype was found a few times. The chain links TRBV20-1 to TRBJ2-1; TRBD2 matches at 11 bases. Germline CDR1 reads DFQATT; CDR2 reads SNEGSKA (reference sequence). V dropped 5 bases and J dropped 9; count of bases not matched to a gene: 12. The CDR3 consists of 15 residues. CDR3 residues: CSAFPLTSGGGEQFF. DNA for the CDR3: TGCAGTGCTTTCCCCCTCACTAGCGGGGGCGGTGAGCAGTTCTTC.

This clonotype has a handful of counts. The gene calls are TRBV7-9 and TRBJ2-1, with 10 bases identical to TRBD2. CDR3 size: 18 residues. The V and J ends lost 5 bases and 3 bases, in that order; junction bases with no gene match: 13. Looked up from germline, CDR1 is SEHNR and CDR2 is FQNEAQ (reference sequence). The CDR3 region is CASSPRILAGGDYNEQFF. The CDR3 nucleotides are TGTGCCAGCAGCCCTAGAATTTTAGCGGGGGGCGACTACAATGAGCAGTTCTTC.

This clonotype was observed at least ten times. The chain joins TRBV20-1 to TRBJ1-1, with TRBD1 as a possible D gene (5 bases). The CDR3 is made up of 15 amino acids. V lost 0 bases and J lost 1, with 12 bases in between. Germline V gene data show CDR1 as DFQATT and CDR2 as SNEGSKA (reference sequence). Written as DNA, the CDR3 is TGCAGTGCTAGAGATCCCCATGGGGGGAACACTGAAGCTTTCTTT. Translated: CSARDPHGGNTEAFF.

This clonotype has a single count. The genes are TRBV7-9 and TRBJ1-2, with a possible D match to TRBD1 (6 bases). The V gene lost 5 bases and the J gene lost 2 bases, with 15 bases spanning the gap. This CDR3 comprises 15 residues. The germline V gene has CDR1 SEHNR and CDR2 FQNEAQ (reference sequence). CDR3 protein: CASSVGARGNYGYTF. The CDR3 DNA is TGTGCCAGCAGCGTAGGGGCCAGGGGCAACTATGGCTACACCTTC.

The CDR3 region has the DNA TGCGCCAGCAGCCCCCCGGAGATCACTGAAGCTTTCTTT. It is translated as CASSPPEITEAFF. The chain employs TRBV5-1 and TRBJ1-1; unclear D gene. The CDR3 has 13 amino acids. Germline V lookup: CDR1 SGHRS, CDR2 YFSETQ. With 4 bases removed from V and 4 bases from J, the gap between germline ends came to 11 bases. Using reference TRBV5-1 and TRBJ1-1 for the parts outside the CDR3, the full variable domain is KAGVTQTPRYLIKTRGQQVTLSCSPISGHRSVSWYQQTPGQGLQFLFEYFSETQRNKGNFPGRFSGRQFSNSRSEMNVSTLELGDSALYLCASSPPEITEAFFGQGTRLTVV.

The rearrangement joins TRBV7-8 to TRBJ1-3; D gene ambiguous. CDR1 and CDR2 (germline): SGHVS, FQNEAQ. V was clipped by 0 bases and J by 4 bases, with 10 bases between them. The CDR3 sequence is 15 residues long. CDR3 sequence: CASSLAVRPGNTIYF. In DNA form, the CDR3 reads TGTGCCAGCAGCTTAGCTGTCAGGCCGGGAAACACCATATATTTT.

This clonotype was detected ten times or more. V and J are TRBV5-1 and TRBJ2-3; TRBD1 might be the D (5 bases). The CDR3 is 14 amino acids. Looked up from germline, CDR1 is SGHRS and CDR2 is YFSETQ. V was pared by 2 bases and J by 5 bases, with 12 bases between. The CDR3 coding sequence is TGCGCCAGCAGCTTTCAAGGGGTAGGAGATACGCAGTATTTT. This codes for CASSFQGVGDTQYF.

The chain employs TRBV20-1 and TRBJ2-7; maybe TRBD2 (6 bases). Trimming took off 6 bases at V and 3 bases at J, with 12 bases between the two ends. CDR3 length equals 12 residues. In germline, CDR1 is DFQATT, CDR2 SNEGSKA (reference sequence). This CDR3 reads CSALGGLYEQYF. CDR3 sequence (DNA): TGCAGTGCCCTCGGGGGACTCTACGAGCAGTACTTC.

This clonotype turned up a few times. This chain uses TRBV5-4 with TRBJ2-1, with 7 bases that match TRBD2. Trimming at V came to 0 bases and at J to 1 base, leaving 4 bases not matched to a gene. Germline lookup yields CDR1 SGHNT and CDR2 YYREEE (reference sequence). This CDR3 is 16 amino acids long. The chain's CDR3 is CASSLDSRGSYNEQFF. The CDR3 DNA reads TGTGCCAGCAGCTTGGATTCGCGGGGGTCCTACAATGAGCAGTTCTTC.

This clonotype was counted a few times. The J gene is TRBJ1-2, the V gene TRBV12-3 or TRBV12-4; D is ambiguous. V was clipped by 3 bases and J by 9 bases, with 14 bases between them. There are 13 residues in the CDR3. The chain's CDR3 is CASSLSEAIRYTF. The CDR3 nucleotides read TGTGCCAGCAGTTTGTCCGAAGCTATACGCTACACCTTC.

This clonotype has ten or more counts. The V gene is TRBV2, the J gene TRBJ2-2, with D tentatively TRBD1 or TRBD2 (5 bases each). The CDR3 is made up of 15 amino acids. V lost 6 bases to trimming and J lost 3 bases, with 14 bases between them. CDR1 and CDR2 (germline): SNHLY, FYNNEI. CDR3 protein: CASSPRGRDTGELFF. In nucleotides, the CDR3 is TGTGCCAGCAGCCCTCGGGGCCGGGACACCGGGGAGCTGTTTTTT.

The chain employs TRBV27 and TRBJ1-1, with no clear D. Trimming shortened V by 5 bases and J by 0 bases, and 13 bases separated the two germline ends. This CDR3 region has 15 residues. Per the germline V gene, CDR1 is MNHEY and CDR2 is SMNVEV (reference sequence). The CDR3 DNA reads TGTGCCAGCAGTCCCCCGAGAGGAATGAACACTGAAGCTTTCTTT. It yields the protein CASSPPRGMNTEAFF.

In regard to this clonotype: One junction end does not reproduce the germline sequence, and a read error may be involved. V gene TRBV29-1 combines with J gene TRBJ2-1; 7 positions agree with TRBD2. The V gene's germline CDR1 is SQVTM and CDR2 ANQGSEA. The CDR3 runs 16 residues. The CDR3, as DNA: TGCAGCGTTGAAGATGCCGGGGGGAGCTCCTACAATGAGCAGCTCTTC. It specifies CSVEDAGGSSYNEQLF.

This CDR3 is CASSYSGSGQSGEQYF. The CDR3 DNA reads TGTGCCAGCAGTTACTCAGGGTCGGGACAGTCTGGGGAGCAGTACTTC. The chain recombines TRBV6-6 with TRBJ2-7; 7 bases fit TRBD1. V lost 0 bases, J lost 7 bases, and 12 bases stayed unmatched. This CDR3 comprises 16 residues. CDR1 is MNHNY, CDR2 SVGAGI, per germline (reference sequence).

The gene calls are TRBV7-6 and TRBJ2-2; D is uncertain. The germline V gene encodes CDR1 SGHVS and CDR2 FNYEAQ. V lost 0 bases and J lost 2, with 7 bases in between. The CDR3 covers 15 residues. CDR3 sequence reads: CASSLAPINTGELFF. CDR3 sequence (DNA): TGTGCCAGCAGCTTAGCGCCCATCAACACCGGGGAGCTGTTTTTT.

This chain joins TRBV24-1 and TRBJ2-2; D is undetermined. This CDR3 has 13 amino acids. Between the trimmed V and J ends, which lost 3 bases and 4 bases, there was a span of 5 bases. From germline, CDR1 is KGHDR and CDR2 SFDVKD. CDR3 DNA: TGTGCCACCAGTGATCGGGCCACCGGGGAGCTGTTTTTT. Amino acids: CATSDRATGELFF.

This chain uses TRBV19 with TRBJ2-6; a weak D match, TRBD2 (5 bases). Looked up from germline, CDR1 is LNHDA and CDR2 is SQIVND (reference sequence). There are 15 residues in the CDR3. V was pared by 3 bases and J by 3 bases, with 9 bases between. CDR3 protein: CASSILGSGANVLTF. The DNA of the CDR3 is TGTGCCAGTAGTATCTTGGGGAGTGGGGCCAACGTCCTGACTTTC.

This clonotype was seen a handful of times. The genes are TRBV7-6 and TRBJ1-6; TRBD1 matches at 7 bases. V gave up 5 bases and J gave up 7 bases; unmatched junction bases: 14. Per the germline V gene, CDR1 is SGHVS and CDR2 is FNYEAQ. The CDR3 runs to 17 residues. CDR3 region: CASSETGVAGGNSPLHF. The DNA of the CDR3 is TGTGCCAGCAGCGAAACAGGGGTAGCGGGGGGCAATTCACCCCTCCACTTT.

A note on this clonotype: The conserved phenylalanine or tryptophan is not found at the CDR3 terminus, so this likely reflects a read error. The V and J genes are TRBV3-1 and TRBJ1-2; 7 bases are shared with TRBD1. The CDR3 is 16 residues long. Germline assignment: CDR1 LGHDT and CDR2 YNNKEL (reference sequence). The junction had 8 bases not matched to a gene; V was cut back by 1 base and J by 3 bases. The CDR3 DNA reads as TGTGCCAGCAGCCAAGTCTCCGGGACAGAAGACTATGGCTACACCTCC. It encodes CASSQVSGTEDYGYTS.

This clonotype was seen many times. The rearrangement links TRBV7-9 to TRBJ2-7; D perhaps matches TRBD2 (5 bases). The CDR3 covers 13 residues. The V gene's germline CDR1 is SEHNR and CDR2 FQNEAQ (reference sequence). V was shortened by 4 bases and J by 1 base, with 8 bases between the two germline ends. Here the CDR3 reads CASSSTISYEQYF. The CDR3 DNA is TGTGCCAGCAGCTCGACTATTTCCTACGAGCAGTACTTC.

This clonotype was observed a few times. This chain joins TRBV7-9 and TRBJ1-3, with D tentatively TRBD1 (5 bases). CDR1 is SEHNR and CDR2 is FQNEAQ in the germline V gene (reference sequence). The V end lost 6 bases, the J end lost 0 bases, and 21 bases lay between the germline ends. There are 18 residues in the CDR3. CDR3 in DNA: TGTGCCAGCAGGGGGAGGGGCGGGACCATGGACTCTGGAAACACCATATATTTT. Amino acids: CASRGRGGTMDSGNTIYF.

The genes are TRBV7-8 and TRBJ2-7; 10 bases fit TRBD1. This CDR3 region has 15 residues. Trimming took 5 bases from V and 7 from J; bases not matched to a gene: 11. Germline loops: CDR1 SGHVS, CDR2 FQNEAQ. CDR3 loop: CASSPGTGESREQYF. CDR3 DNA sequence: TGTGCCAGCAGCCCCGGGACAGGGGAGAGTCGGGAGCAGTACTTC.

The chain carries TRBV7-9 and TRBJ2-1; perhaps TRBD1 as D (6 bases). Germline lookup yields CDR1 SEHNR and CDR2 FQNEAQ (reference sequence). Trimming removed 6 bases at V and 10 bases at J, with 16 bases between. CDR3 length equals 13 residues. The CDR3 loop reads CASRFSGHPEQFF. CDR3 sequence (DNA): TGTGCCAGCAGATTCTCGGGACATCCCGAGCAGTTCTTC.